The clone carrying this T cell receptor beta chain occurred once. Produced via immunoSEQ multiplex PCR; TCRdb's table is partial and in-frame only. The table records about 730,000 clones, 75% to 90% of them present only once. The CDR3 is 17 residues long. Germline CDR1 reads MNHEY; CDR2 reads SMNVEV (reference sequence). The junction had 11 bases not matched to a gene; V was cut back by 3 bases and J by 0 bases. This sample is part of a study of shared T cell receptors in the human thymus. These sequences were also reported in another study, on human thymus T cells. That investigation notes: Resections were taken during corrective heart surgery, and the thymus tissue came from these.

The chain employs TRBV27 and TRBJ2-7; 7 bases are shared with TRBD2. The sequenced sample was thymocytes. This receptor was taken from a girl in the first two years of life with a congenital heart defect. CDR3 sequence reads: CASSLGFVREGSYEQYF. CDR3 DNA sequence: TGTGCCAGCAGTTTGGGCTTTGTCAGGGAGGGCTCCTACGAGCAGTACTTC.